Listed below are T cell receptor beta chains from one sample, sequenced in a study of T-cell memory formation after mild COVID-19. TCRdb recomputed calls from the 5' RACE reads with MiXCR, one row per CDR3 protein. The table has roughly 300,000 distinct CDR3 sequences, roughly 13% seen once; the top ten hold approximately 21%. The sequenced sample was PBMCs or a T cell subset sorted from them (not recorded which). These receptors originate from a man in his late teens or twenties who had mild COVID-19 (a few samples of this study predate the infection). Cell type and time point are not known. Both conserved end residues are part of each CDR3. The order of the fields is V gene, clone size, J gene, D gene, CDR3 protein, CDR3 DNA. The D gene is left open where the match is weak. The size field is filled for only some rows; it gives once, few, many or a size class.

V gene: TRBV2
clone size: many
J gene: TRBJ2-5
D gene: .
CDR3 protein: CASTGSGETQYF
CDR3 DNA: TGTGCCAGCACAGGGTCCGGGGAGACCCAGTACTTC

V gene: TRBV13
clone size: .
J gene: TRBJ2-1
D gene: TRBD1
CDR3 protein: CASSQQGVGNEQFF
CDR3 DNA: TGTGCCAGCAGCCAGCAGGGGGTGGGCAATGAGCAGTTCTTC

V gene: TRBV4-2
clone size: few
J gene: TRBJ2-5
D gene: TRBD2
CDR3 protein: CASSQGASGGKGAQYF
CDR3 DNA: TGTGCCAGCAGCCAAGGAGCTAGCGGGGGAAAGGGGGCCCAGTACTTC

V gene: TRBV5-6
clone size: .
J gene: TRBJ1-1
D gene: .
CDR3 protein: CASSLQGTVTEAFF
CDR3 DNA: TGTGCCAGCAGCTTGCAGGGTACAGTCACTGAAGCTTTCTTT

V gene: TRBV7-8
clone size: once
J gene: TRBJ1-5
D gene: TRBD1
CDR3 protein: CASSSGQGFDQPQHF
CDR3 DNA: TGTGCCAGCAGCTCCGGACAGGGGTTCGATCAGCCCCAGCATTTT

V gene: TRBV12-5
clone size: few
J gene: TRBJ1-2
D gene: TRBD1
CDR3 protein: CASGPISGGGGYTF
CDR3 DNA: TGTGCTAGTGGTCCGATATCAGGGGGTGGCGGCTACACCTTC

V gene: TRBV5-1
clone size: many
J gene: TRBJ1-5
D gene: .
CDR3 protein: CASSLGGGPNQPQHF
CDR3 DNA: TGCGCCAGCAGCTTGGGGGGGGGGCCCAATCAGCCCCAGCATTTT

V gene: TRBV18
clone size: many
J gene: TRBJ1-2
D gene: .
CDR3 protein: CASSPDGARLRSAFNYGYTF
CDR3 DNA: TGTGCCAGCTCACCGGACGGAGCACGCCTGAGATCAGCTTTTAACTATGGCTACACCTTC

V gene: TRBV19
clone size: .
J gene: TRBJ1-3
D gene: .
CDR3 protein: CASSILGGAGGNTIYF
CDR3 DNA: TGTGCCAGTAGCATACTCGGGGGGGCAGGAGGAAACACCATATATTTT

V gene: TRBV5-6
clone size: .
J gene: TRBJ1-2
D gene: .
CDR3 protein: CASSFKGLPNYGYTF
CDR3 DNA: TGTGCCAGCAGCTTCAAGGGGTTACCTAACTATGGCTACACCTTC

V gene: TRBV5-4
clone size: .
J gene: TRBJ1-1
D gene: .
CDR3 protein: CASSLSTRMNTEAFF
CDR3 DNA: TGTGCCAGCAGCTTATCCACCAGGATGAACACTGAAGCTTTCTTT

V gene: TRBV5-1
clone size: few
J gene: TRBJ2-4
D gene: TRBD1
CDR3 protein: CASRPTGGPKNIQYF
CDR3 DNA: TGCGCCAGCAGACCCACAGGGGGCCCCAAAAACATTCAGTACTTC

V gene: TRBV6-6
clone size: .
J gene: TRBJ1-3
D gene: .
CDR3 protein: CASSYGQLSGNTIYF
CDR3 DNA: TGTGCCAGCAGTTACGGACAACTCTCTGGAAACACCATATATTTT

V gene: TRBV4-3
clone size: many
J gene: TRBJ2-3
D gene: .
CDR3 protein: CASSQAITDTQYF
CDR3 DNA: TGCGCCAGCAGCCAAGCCATCACAGATACGCAGTATTTT

V gene: TRBV2
clone size: .
J gene: TRBJ2-5
D gene: TRBD2
CDR3 protein: CASTPSGGKTQYF
CDR3 DNA: TGTGCCAGCACACCTAGCGGGGGGAAGACCCAGTACTTC

V gene: TRBV6-6
clone size: .
J gene: TRBJ1-2
D gene: .
CDR3 protein: CASSYVQDYGYTF
CDR3 DNA: TGTGCCAGCAGTTATGTTCAAGACTATGGCTACACCTTC

V gene: TRBV7-9
clone size: few
J gene: TRBJ2-7
D gene: .
CDR3 protein: CASSSSTLIPSYEQYF
CDR3 DNA: TGTGCCAGCAGCTCCTCGACCCTGATTCCCTCCTACGAGCAGTACTTC

V gene: TRBV6-5
clone size: .
J gene: TRBJ1-6
D gene: .
CDR3 protein: CASSYLTAHNSPLHF
CDR3 DNA: TGTGCCAGCAGTTACCTGACAGCCCATAATTCACCCCTCCACTTT

V gene: TRBV5-1
clone size: few
J gene: TRBJ2-5
D gene: .
CDR3 protein: CASFGLEETQYF
CDR3 DNA: TGCGCCAGCTTTGGACTTGAAGAGACCCAGTACTTC

V gene: TRBV7-3
clone size: .
J gene: TRBJ2-2
D gene: .
CDR3 protein: CASSGDANTGELFF
CDR3 DNA: TGTGCCAGCAGCGGCGACGCGAACACCGGGGAGCTGTTTTTT

V gene: TRBV20-1
clone size: .
J gene: TRBJ1-1
D gene: .
CDR3 protein: CSAREFGVNTEAFF
CDR3 DNA: TGCAGTGCTAGAGAATTCGGGGTGAACACTGAAGCTTTCTTT

V gene: TRBV5-1
clone size: many
J gene: TRBJ2-1
D gene: .
CDR3 protein: CASSLNLGGNEQFF
CDR3 DNA: TGCGCCAGCAGCTTGAACCTAGGGGGCAATGAGCAGTTCTTC

V gene: TRBV6-5
clone size: .
J gene: TRBJ1-1
D gene: .
CDR3 protein: CASTELPTGEAFF
CDR3 DNA: TGTGCCAGCACCGAGCTCCCGACGGGTGAAGCTTTCTTT

V gene: TRBV27
clone size: .
J gene: TRBJ1-4
D gene: TRBD1
CDR3 protein: CASRSLDRGEKLFF
CDR3 DNA: TGTGCCAGCAGAAGCCTGGACAGGGGGGAAAAACTGTTTTTT

V gene: TRBV5-5
clone size: few
J gene: TRBJ2-7
D gene: TRBD1
CDR3 protein: CVSSLQGAGQYF
CDR3 DNA: TGTGTCAGCAGCCTCCAGGGGGCCGGGCAGTACTTC

V gene: TRBV12-3/TRBV12-4
clone size: .
J gene: TRBJ1-5
D gene: .
CDR3 protein: CASSLRDVNQPQHF
CDR3 DNA: TGTGCCAGCAGTCTCCGGGACGTAAATCAGCCCCAGCATTTT

V gene: TRBV30
clone size: few
J gene: TRBJ1-1
D gene: .
CDR3 protein: CAWGLAGLGAFF
CDR3 DNA: TGTGCCTGGGGACTCGCAGGTCTAGGAGCTTTCTTT

V gene: TRBV24-1
clone size: .
J gene: TRBJ1-2
D gene: .
CDR3 protein: CATSDTRTGGYTF
CDR3 DNA: TGTGCCACCAGTGATACCAGGACGGGTGGCTACACCTTC

V gene: TRBV29-1
clone size: .
J gene: TRBJ1-2
D gene: .
CDR3 protein: CSVGGAPTGGYTF
CDR3 DNA: TGCAGCGTTGGGGGGGCTCCTACTGGGGGCTACACCTTC

V gene: TRBV12-3/TRBV12-4
clone size: .
J gene: TRBJ2-3
D gene: .
CDR3 protein: CASSWLLDSAEDTQYF
CDR3 DNA: TGTGCCAGCAGTTGGCTTCTTGACTCGGCAGAAGATACGCAGTATTTT

V gene: TRBV4-2
clone size: few
J gene: TRBJ2-7
D gene: TRBD1
CDR3 protein: CASSQVLQPGGYREQYF
CDR3 DNA: TGTGCCAGCAGCCAAGTTCTACAGCCAGGGGGCTACCGCGAGCAGTACTTC

V gene: TRBV12-3/TRBV12-4
clone size: .
J gene: TRBJ2-3
D gene: .
CDR3 protein: CASSRDLPSDTQYF
CDR3 DNA: TGTGCCAGCAGTCGGGACCTCCCCTCAGATACGCAGTATTTT

V gene: TRBV29-1
clone size: few
J gene: TRBJ2-1
D gene: .
CDR3 protein: CSVAAGDLNEQFF
CDR3 DNA: TGCAGCGTTGCGGCAGGAGACTTGAATGAGCAGTTCTTC

V gene: TRBV7-2
clone size: .
J gene: TRBJ2-2
D gene: TRBD2
CDR3 protein: CASSLAGGFPGELFF
CDR3 DNA: TGTGCCAGCAGCTTAGCGGGGGGGTTTCCCGGGGAGCTGTTTTTT

V gene: TRBV24-1
clone size: few
J gene: TRBJ2-2
D gene: .
CDR3 protein: CATSDTDELRAGELFF
CDR3 DNA: TGTGCCACCAGTGACACAGACGAGTTACGGGCCGGGGAGCTGTTTTTT

V gene: TRBV6-2/TRBV6-3
clone size: .
J gene: TRBJ2-1
D gene: TRBD1
CDR3 protein: CASTPDRDRYNEQFF
CDR3 DNA: TGTGCCAGCACACCCGACCGGGACAGATACAATGAGCAGTTCTTC

V gene: TRBV18
clone size: few
J gene: TRBJ2-3
D gene: .
CDR3 protein: CASSRSGYTDTQYF
CDR3 DNA: TGTGCCAGCTCACGGAGCGGGTACACAGATACGCAGTATTTT

V gene: TRBV7-8
clone size: few
J gene: TRBJ1-1
D gene: .
CDR3 protein: CASSLVFRTEAFF
CDR3 DNA: TGTGCCAGCAGCTTAGTCTTCCGCACTGAAGCTTTCTTT

V gene: TRBV4-2
clone size: .
J gene: TRBJ2-6
D gene: .
CDR3 protein: CASSQRAGSGANVLTF
CDR3 DNA: TGTGCCAGCAGCCAGAGGGCGGGCTCTGGGGCCAACGTCCTGACTTTC

V gene: TRBV10-3
clone size: .
J gene: TRBJ2-5
D gene: .
CDR3 protein: CAISVEENQETQYF
CDR3 DNA: TGTGCCATCAGCGTAGAAGAAAACCAAGAGACCCAGTACTTC

V gene: TRBV5-4
clone size: .
J gene: TRBJ2-1
D gene: TRBD2
CDR3 protein: CASSWAGGSSYNEQFF
CDR3 DNA: TGTGCCAGCAGCTGGGCGGGGGGGAGCTCCTACAATGAGCAGTTCTTC

V gene: TRBV3-1
clone size: .
J gene: TRBJ1-2
D gene: .
CDR3 protein: CASSQGGTGYGYTF
CDR3 DNA: TGTGCCAGCAGCCAAGGGGGTACAGGCTATGGCTACACCTTC

V gene: TRBV5-5
clone size: many
J gene: TRBJ1-2
D gene: TRBD1
CDR3 protein: CASSLRTGVGIYGYTF
CDR3 DNA: TGTGCCAGCAGCTTGAGGACAGGGGTTGGAATTTATGGCTACACCTTC

V gene: TRBV12-3/TRBV12-4
clone size: .
J gene: TRBJ2-1
D gene: .
CDR3 protein: CASSLARDFQSSYNEQFF
CDR3 DNA: TGTGCCAGCAGTTTAGCCAGGGACTTTCAGAGCTCCTACAATGAGCAGTTCTTC

V gene: TRBV6-6
clone size: .
J gene: TRBJ1-2
D gene: .
CDR3 protein: CASSSSDNLYGYTF
CDR3 DNA: TGTGCCAGCAGTTCCTCGGACAATCTCTATGGCTACACCTTC

V gene: TRBV4-2
clone size: many
J gene: TRBJ2-6
D gene: TRBD1
CDR3 protein: CASSQSPGQISGANVLTF
CDR3 DNA: TGTGCCAGCAGCCAATCCCCGGGACAGATCTCTGGGGCCAACGTCCTGACTTTC

V gene: TRBV28
clone size: .
J gene: TRBJ2-5
D gene: .
CDR3 protein: CASSGNSETQYF
CDR3 DNA: TGTGCCAGCAGTGGGAATTCGGAGACCCAGTACTTC

V gene: TRBV7-3
clone size: .
J gene: TRBJ2-3
D gene: TRBD2
CDR3 protein: CASSPRDDRIGLAGGLRDTQYF
CDR3 DNA: TGTGCCAGCAGCCCACGGGACGACCGGATCGGCCTAGCGGGGGGGCTAAGAGATACGCAGTATTTT

V gene: TRBV5-1
clone size: many
J gene: TRBJ2-1
D gene: .
CDR3 protein: CASSEGGAGYYNEQFF
CDR3 DNA: TGCGCCAGCTCGGAAGGAGGGGCGGGTTACTACAATGAGCAGTTCTTC

V gene: TRBV6-2/TRBV6-3
clone size: few
J gene: TRBJ2-1
D gene: .
CDR3 protein: CASNGRGTYNEQFF
CDR3 DNA: TGTGCCAGCAATGGTAGGGGGACCTACAATGAGCAGTTCTTC

V gene: TRBV7-7
clone size: few
J gene: TRBJ2-1
D gene: .
CDR3 protein: CASSLVPDLRALFF
CDR3 DNA: TGTGCTAGCAGCTTAGTTCCGGACCTGAGGGCTCTCTTCTTC

V gene: TRBV20-1
clone size: few
J gene: TRBJ2-3
D gene: TRBD2
CDR3 protein: CSARVAGVPDTQYF
CDR3 DNA: TGCAGTGCTAGGGTAGCGGGGGTACCAGATACGCAGTATTTT

V gene: TRBV7-2
clone size: .
J gene: TRBJ1-1
D gene: .
CDR3 protein: CASSLYPSTEAFF
CDR3 DNA: TGTGCCAGCAGCTTATACCCGAGCACTGAAGCTTTCTTT

V gene: TRBV5-6
clone size: .
J gene: TRBJ1-6
D gene: .
CDR3 protein: CASSPGTTSSYNSPLHF
CDR3 DNA: TGTGCCAGCAGTCCCGGGACGACGAGCTCCTATAATTCACCCCTCCACTTT

V gene: TRBV29-1
clone size: few
J gene: TRBJ1-1
D gene: .
CDR3 protein: CSVHDRYTEAFF
CDR3 DNA: TGCAGCGTCCATGACAGATACACTGAAGCTTTCTTT

V gene: TRBV29-1
clone size: .
J gene: TRBJ2-7
D gene: .
CDR3 protein: CSVEMGEMDYEQYF
CDR3 DNA: TGCAGCGTTGAAATGGGGGAAATGGACTACGAGCAGTACTTC

V gene: TRBV7-2
clone size: .
J gene: TRBJ2-2
D gene: .
CDR3 protein: CASSQPGDPTNTGELFF
CDR3 DNA: TGTGCCAGCAGCCAACCAGGGGACCCTACGAACACCGGGGAGCTGTTTTTT

V gene: TRBV6-6
clone size: few
J gene: TRBJ1-2
D gene: TRBD1
CDR3 protein: CASSYLGQGEGYGYTF
CDR3 DNA: TGTGCCAGCAGTTACCTTGGACAGGGGGAGGGCTATGGCTACACCTTC

V gene: TRBV5-1
clone size: many
J gene: TRBJ2-1
D gene: .
CDR3 protein: CASSLEQNYNEQFF
CDR3 DNA: TGCGCCAGCAGCTTGGAACAAAACTACAATGAGCAGTTCTTC